One sample yielded the 3 T cell receptor beta chains listed below, sequenced in a study of post-analysis software for immune sequencing data. Each TCR beta cDNA library carried unique molecular identifiers. MiXCR, applied by TCRdb to the PCR reads, yields one record per CDR3 protein. The table has 700,000 to 800,000 distinct CDR3 sequences, 25% to 30% seen once. Their antigens remain unidentified. Study results and caveats: In patients, TRBV5-6, TRBV5-1 and TRBV20-1 belonged to roughly 5 TRBV segments found more frequently than in controls.

Material for sequencing was blood. Every receptor here comes from a girl between 5 and 17 years old with multiple sclerosis.

The V and J genes are TRBV20-1 and TRBJ2-5; 9 bases are shared with TRBD2. The CDR3 runs to 19 residues. V lost 0 bases, J lost 0 bases, and 14 bases stayed unmatched. The germline gives CDR1 DFQATT, CDR2 SNEGSKA (reference sequence). CDR3 sequence (DNA): TGCAGTGCTAGAGACGTTGGGGGTCTAGCGGGACGGTACCAAGAGACCCAGTACTTC. Protein: CSARDVGGLAGRYQETQYF.

The chain has TRBV7-9 and TRBJ2-3, with D perhaps TRBD1 or TRBD2 (6 bases each). The CDR3 is 15 residues long. Per the germline V gene, CDR1 is SEHNR and CDR2 is FQNEAQ (reference sequence). Between the trimmed V and J ends, which lost 5 bases and 2 bases, there was a span of 14 bases. The CDR3 loop reads CASSQGGPNTDTQYF. The CDR3 region has the DNA TGTGCCAGCAGCCAAGGGGGGCCCAACACAGATACGCAGTATTTT.

The CDR3 DNA sequence: TGCAGTGCTGGACTAGTTGCGACAGATACGCAGTATTTT. This sequence encodes CSAGLVATDTQYF. The genes are TRBV20-1 and TRBJ2-3, with TRBD2 matching 7 bases. The J segment lost 3 bases and the V segment lost 5 bases, leaving 5 bases of the junction unmatched. The CDR3 sequence is 13 residues long. Germline V gene sequence: CDR1 DFQATT, CDR2 SNEGSKA (reference sequence).